This T cell receptor (beta chain) was recovered during a study of regulatory T cells in long-lasting Graves disease. Time point indicated: newly diagnosed GD, antithyroid drugs for less than 3 months. From PBMCs, RNA was extracted and then used to make the TCR library. CDR3-region Arm-PCR and iRepertoire HTBI primers produced the TCR beta libraries. MiXCR was run by TCRdb on the multiplex PCR reads, yielding one entry per CDR3 protein. The sample has hundreds of thousands of distinct CDR3 sequences; around 16% are singletons. Trimming took 5 bases from V and 5 from J; bases not matched to a gene: 9. Germline CDR1 is SGHTA and CDR2 is FQGNSA. The CDR3 has 15 residues. The sample was also linked to a second study, of T cells in Graves' hyperthyroidism and ophthalmopathy.

V usage is TRBV7-2 and J usage is TRBJ2-7, with 10 bases that match TRBD2. This sequence originates from a man aged 18 to 35 with Graves disease. The sequencing used peripheral blood mononuclear cells (PBMCs), collected at new diagnosis, from a patient treated with antithyroid drugs. The CDR3 bases are TGTGCCAGCAGCGAGAGCGGGAGGGCTTACCACGAGCAGTACTTC. This codes for CASSESGRAYHEQYF.